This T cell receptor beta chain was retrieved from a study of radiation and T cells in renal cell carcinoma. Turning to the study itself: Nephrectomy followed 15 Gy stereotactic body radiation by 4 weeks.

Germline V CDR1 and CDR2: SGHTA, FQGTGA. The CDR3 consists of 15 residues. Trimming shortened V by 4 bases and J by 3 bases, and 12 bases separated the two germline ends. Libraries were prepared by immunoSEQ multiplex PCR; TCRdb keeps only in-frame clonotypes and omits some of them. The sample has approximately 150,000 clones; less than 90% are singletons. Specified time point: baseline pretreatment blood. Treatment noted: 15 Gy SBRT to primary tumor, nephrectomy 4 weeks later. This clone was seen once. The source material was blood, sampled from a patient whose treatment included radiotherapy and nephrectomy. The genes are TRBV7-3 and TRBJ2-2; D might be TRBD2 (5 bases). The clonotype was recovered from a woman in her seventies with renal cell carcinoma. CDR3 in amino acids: CASSSGGTHTGELFF. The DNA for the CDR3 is TGTGCCAGCAGCTCCGGAGGCACCCACACCGGGGAGCTGTTTTTT.